What follows is one T cell receptor beta chain and its context. This record comes from a study of T cell responses to AZD1222 COVID-19 vaccine. Germline V CDR1 and CDR2: MNHEY, SMNVEV (reference sequence). This CDR3 contains 18 residues. V trimming: 6 bases; J trimming: 0 bases; junction bases outside the gene matches: 9. This table comes from immunoSEQ multiplex PCR, and its TCRdb copy is limited to in-frame clones, with some not included. This sample has under 200,000 clones, with 85% to 95% found just once. The source material was peripheral blood, sampled on day 0 of AZD1222 vaccination. The gene calls are TRBV27 and TRBJ2-6, with 9 bases identical to TRBD2. This TCR was sampled from an adult in good health. CDR3 coding DNA: TGTGCCAGCAGGGTATCCCTAGCGGGGAGCTCTGGGGCCAACGTCCTGACTTTC. It specifies CASRVSLAGSSGANVLTF.